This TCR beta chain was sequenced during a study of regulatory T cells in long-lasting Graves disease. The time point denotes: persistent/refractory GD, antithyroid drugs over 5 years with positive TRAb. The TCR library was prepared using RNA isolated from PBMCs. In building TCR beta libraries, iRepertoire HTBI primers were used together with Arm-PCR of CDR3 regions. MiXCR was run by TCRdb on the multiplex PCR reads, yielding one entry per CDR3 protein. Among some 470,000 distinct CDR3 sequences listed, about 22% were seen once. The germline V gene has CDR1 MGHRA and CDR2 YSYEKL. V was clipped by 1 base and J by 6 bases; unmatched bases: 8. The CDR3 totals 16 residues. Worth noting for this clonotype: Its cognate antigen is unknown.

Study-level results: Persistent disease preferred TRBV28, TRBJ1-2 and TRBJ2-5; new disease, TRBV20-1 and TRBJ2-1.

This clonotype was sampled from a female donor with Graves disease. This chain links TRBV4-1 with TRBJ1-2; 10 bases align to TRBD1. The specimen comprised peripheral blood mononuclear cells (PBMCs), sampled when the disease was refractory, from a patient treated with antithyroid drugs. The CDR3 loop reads CASSQAALDRGNGYTF. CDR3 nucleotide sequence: TGCGCCAGCAGCCAAGCCGCCTTGGACAGGGGGAATGGCTACACCTTC.